There are many counts of the clone carrying this T cell receptor beta chain. Its antigen remains unknown. The data were taken from a study of T cells in Graves' hyperthyroidism and ophthalmopathy. Whole-study context: Upon initial diagnosis and before any treatment, peripheral blood was collected.

Graves' hyperthyroidism was deemed stable given no ophthalmopathy progression within 18 months. Study-level findings and limits: Most thyroid clonotypes expanded above 0.001 appeared in blood too.

It was RNA transcripts that yielded the amplified TCR beta CDR3 regions. With the HTBI primer set, the TCR CDR3 went through a first round of RT-PCR. Via MiXCR, TCRdb re-called the multiplex PCR reads, giving one row per CDR3 protein. The profile covers approximately 740,000 distinct CDR3 sequences, with 14% appearing a single time and roughly 10% taken by the ten largest. CDR3 length equals 14 residues. CDR1 MNHNS and CDR2 SASEGT come from the germline V gene. With 6 bases removed from V and 0 bases from J, the gap between germline ends came to 9 bases. This sequence originates from a woman younger than 30 with Graves' hyperthyroidism. The chain couples TRBV6-1 to TRBJ1-3; the D is unclear. What was sequenced was blood. The CDR3 DNA reads TGTGCCAGCAGCCAGACCCACTCTGGAAACACCATATATTTT. It yields the protein CASSQTHSGNTIYF.